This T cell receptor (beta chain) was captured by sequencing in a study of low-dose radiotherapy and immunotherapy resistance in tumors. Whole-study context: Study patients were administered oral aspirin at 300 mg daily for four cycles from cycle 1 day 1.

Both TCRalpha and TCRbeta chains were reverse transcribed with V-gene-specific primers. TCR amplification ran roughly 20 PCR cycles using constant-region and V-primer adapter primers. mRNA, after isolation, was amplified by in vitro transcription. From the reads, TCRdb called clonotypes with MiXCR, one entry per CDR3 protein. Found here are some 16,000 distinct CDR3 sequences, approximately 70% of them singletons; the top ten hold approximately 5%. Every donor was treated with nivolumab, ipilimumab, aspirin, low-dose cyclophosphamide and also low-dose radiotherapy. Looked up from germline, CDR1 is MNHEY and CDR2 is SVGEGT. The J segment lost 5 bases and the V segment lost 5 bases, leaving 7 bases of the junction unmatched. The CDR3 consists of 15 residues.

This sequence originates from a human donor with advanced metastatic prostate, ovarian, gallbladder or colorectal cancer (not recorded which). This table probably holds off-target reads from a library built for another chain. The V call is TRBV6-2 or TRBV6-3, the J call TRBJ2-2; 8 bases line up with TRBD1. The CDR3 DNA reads TGTGCCAGCAGTACTTCAGGGGGCGGAACCGGGGAGCTGTTTTTT. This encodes CASSTSGGGTGELFF.